This T cell receptor beta chain was identified in a study of CDR3 diversity in severe acne. The V end lost 2 bases, the J end lost 13 bases, and 15 bases lay between the germline ends. Looked up from germline, CDR1 is LNHNV and CDR2 is YYDKDF (reference sequence). The length of the CDR3 is 13 residues. This clonotype came up many times. TCRdb reanalysed the PCR reads using MiXCR and keeps one entry per CDR3 protein. The sample contains 89,000 or so distinct CDR3 sequences, roughly half of which appear only once. Specimen: blood. The sequence derives from a male donor in good health, serving as a control. The rearrangement joins TRBV15 to TRBJ1-5; D perhaps matches TRBD1 (6 bases). The CDR3 DNA reads as TGTGCCACCAGCAGAACCGACAGGTCACTTCAGCATTTT. Protein sequence: CATSRTDRSLQHF.